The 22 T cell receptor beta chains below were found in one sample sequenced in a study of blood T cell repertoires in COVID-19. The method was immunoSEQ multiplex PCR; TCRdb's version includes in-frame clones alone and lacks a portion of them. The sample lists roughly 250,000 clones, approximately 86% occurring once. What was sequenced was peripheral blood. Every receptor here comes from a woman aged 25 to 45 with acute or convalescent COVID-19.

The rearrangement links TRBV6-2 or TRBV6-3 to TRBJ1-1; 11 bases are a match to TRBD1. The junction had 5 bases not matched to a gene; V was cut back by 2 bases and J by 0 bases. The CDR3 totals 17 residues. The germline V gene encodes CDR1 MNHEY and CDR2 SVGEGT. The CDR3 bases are TGTGCCAGCAGTTACCGAGGACAGGGGGCGATGAACACTGAAGCTTTCTTT. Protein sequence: CASSYRGQGAMNTEAFF.

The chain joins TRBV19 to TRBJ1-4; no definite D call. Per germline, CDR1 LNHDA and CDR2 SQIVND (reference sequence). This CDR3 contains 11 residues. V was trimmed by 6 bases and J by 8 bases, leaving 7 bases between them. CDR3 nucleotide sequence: TGTGCCAGTAGCATTTCAGAAAAACTGTTTTTT. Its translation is CASSISEKLFF.

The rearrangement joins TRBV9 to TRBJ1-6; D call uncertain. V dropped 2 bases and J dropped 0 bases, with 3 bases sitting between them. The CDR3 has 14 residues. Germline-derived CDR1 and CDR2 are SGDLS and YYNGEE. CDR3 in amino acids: CASSVGSYNSPLHF. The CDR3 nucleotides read TGTGCCAGCAGCGTCGGCTCCTATAATTCACCCCTCCACTTT.

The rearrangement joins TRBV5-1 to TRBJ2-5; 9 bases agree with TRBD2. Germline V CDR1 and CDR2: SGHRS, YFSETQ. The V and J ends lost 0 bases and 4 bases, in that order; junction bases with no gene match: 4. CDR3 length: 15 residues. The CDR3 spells CASSLASGKPETQYF. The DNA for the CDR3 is TGCGCCAGCAGCTTGGCTAGCGGGAAACCAGAGACCCAGTACTTC.

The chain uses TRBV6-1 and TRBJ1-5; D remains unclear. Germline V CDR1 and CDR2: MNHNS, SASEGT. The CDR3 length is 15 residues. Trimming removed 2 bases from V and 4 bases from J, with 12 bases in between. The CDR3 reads CASSEFGRANQPQHF. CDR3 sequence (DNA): TGTGCCAGCAGTGAATTCGGGCGGGCGAATCAGCCCCAGCATTTT.

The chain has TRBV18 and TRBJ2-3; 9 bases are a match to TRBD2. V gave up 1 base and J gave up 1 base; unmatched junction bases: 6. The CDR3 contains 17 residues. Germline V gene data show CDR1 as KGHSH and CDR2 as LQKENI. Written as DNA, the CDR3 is TGTGCCAGCTCACCACTGGTTAGCGGGAGAGGCACAGATACGCAGTATTTT. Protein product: CASSPLVSGRGTDTQYF.

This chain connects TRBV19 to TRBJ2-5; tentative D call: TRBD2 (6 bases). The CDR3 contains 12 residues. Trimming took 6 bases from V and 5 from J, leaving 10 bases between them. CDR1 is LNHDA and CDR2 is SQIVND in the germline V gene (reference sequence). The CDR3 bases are TGTGCCAGTAGCCAGACTAGGGAGACCCAGTACTTC. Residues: CASSQTRETQYF.

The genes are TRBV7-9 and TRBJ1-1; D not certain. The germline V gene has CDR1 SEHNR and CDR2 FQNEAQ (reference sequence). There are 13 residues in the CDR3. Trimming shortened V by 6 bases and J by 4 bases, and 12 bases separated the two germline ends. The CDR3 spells CASRSLGITEAFF. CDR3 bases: TGTGCCAGCAGGTCACTAGGGATCACTGAAGCTTTCTTT.

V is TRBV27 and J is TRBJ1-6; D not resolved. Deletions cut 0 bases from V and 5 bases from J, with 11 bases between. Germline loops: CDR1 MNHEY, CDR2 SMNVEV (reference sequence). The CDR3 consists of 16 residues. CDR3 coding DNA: TGTGCCAGCAGTTTATCGCGGTTAATTCATAATTCACCCCTCCACTTT. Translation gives CASSLSRLIHNSPLHF.

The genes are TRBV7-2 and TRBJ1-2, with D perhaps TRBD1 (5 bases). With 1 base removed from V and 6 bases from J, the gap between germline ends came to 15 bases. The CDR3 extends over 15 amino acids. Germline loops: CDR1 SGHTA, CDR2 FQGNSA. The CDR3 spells CASSLEGTFSDGYTF. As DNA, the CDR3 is TGTGCCAGCAGCTTAGAAGGGACTTTTTCGGATGGCTACACCTTC.

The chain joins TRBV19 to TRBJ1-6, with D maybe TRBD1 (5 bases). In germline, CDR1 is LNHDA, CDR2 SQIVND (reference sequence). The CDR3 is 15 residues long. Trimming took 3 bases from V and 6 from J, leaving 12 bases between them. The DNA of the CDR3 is TGTGCCAGTAGTATCGCGTCCAGGGTTAATTCACCCCTCCACTTT. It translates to CASSIASRVNSPLHF.

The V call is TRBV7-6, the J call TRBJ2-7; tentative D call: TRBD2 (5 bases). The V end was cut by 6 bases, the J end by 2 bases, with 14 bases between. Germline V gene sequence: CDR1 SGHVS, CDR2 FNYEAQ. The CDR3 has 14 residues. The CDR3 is CASSSGVKTYEQYF. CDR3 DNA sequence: TGTGCCAGCAGTTCCGGGGTCAAGACCTACGAGCAGTACTTC.

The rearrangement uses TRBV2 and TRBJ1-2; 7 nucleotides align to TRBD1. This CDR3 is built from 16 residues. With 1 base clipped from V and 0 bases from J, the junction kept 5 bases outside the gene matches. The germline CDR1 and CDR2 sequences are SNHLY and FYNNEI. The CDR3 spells CASSEGYRGTNYGYTF. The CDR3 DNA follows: TGTGCCAGCAGTGAAGGCTACAGGGGAACTAACTATGGCTACACCTTC.

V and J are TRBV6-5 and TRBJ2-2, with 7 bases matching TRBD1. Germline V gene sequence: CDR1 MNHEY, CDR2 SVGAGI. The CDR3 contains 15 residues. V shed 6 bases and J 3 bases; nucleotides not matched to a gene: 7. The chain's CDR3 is CASRTGTADTGELFF. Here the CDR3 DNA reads TGTGCCAGCAGAACCGGGACAGCGGACACCGGGGAGCTGTTTTTT.

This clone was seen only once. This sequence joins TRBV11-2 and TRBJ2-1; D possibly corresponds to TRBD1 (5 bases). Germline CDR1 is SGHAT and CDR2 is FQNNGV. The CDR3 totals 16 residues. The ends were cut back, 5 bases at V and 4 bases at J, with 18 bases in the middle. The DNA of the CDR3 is TGTGCCAGCAGCCTGCTAGAACAGGCCGGATACAATGAGCAGTTCTTC. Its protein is CASSLLEQAGYNEQFF.

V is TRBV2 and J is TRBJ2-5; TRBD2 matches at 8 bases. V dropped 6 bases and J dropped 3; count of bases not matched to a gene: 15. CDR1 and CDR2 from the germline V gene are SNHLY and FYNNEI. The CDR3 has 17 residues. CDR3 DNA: TGTGCCAGCAGAGGGCAGGGGACTAGTCGGAAGAAAGAGACCCAGTACTTC. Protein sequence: CASRGQGTSRKKETQYF.

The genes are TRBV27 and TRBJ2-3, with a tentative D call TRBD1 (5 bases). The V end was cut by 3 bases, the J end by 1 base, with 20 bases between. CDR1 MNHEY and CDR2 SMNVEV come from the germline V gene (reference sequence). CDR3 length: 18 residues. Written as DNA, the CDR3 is TGTGCCAGCAGTTTGCTCGTCTTGGGGCAAGTGCGCACAGATACGCAGTATTTT. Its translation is CASSLLVLGQVRTDTQYF.

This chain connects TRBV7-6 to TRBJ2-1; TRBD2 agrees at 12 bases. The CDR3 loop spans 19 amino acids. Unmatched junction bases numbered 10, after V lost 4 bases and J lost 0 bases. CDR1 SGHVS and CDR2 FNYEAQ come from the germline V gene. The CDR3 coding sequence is TGTGCCAGCAGCTCTATTCTAGCGGGAGGGGCTAGCTCCTACAATGAGCAGTTCTTC. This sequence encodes CASSSILAGGASSYNEQFF.

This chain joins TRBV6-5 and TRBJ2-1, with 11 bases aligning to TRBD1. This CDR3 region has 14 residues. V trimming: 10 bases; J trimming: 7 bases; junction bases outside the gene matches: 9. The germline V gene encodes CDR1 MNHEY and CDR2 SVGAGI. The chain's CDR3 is CATRDRGFLNEQFF. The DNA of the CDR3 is TGTGCCACCCGGGACAGGGGGTTTTTGAATGAGCAGTTCTTC.

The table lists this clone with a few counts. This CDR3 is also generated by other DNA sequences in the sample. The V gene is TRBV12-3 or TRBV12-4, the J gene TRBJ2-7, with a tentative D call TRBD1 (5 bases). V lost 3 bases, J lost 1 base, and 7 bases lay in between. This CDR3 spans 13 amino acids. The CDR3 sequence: CASSLAGSYEQYF. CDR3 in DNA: TGTGCCAGCAGTTTGGCAGGGTCCTACGAGCAGTACTTC.

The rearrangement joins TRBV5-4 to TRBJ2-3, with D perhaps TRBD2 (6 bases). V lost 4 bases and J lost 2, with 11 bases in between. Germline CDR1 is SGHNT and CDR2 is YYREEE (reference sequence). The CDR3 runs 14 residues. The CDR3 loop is CASSRLVSTDTQYF. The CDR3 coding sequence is TGTGCCAGCAGCCGACTAGTTTCCACAGATACGCAGTATTTT.

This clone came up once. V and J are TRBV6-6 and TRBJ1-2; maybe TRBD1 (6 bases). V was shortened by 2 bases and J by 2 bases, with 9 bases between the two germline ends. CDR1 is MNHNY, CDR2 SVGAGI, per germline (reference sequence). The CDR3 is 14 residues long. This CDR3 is CASSYGQGNYGYTF. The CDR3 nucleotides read TGTGCCAGCAGTTACGGGCAGGGGAACTATGGCTACACCTTC.